Included here is one T cell receptor beta chain sequence, with context. Per germline, CDR1 SGHDT and CDR2 YYEEEE. The CDR3 is 14 residues long. Trimming cost V 0 bases and J 2 bases, with 7 bases left between them. Authors' methods: From reference gene primer amplification, estimates of nucleated cell counts were derived. Generated by immunoSEQ multiplex PCR, the TCRdb table keeps only in-frame clones and is missing some. V, J and clone size derive from that table, while D and trimming were established from the DNA sequence. The profile shows about 59,000 clones, 88% of them singletons. These data come from a study of blood T cell repertoires in COVID-19. Study-level background: Spain, Italy and the United States supplied samples that represented acute and convalescent COVID-19.

Sequencing used peripheral blood. This receptor was obtained from an elderly woman with active COVID-19. The chain combines TRBV5-6 with TRBJ2-3, with no clear D. The CDR3 region is CASSLVGPTDTQYF. The CDR3 region has the DNA TGTGCCAGCAGCTTGGTTGGCCCCACAGATACGCAGTATTTT.